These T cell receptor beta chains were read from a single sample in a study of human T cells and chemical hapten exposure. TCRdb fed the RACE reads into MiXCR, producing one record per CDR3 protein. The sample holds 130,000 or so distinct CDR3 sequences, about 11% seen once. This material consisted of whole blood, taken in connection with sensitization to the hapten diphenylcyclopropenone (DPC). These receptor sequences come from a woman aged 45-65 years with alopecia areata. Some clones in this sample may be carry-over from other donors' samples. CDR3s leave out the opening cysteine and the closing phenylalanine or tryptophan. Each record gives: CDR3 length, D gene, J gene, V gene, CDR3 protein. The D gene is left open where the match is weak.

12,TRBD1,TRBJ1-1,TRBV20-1,SASSGTGNHEAF
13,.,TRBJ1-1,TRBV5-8,ASSSEVRLNTEAF
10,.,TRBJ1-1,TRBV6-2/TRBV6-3,ASSYMSDEAF
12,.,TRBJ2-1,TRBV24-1,ATSSGPSYNEQF
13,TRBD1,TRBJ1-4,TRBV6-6,ASSGPGQTWEKLF
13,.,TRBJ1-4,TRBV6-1,ASSELRTTNEKLF
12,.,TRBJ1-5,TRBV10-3,AINEREGGSPQH
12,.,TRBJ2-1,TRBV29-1,SVASLVLFNEQF
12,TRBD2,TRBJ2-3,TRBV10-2,ASLAASSTDTQY
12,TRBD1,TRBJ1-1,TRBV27,ASSWTGSPLEAF
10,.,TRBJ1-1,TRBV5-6,ASSPSVGTAF